This T cell receptor beta chain was sequenced in a study of Graves' ophthalmopathy and Graves' hyperthyroidism. This clonotype was found many times. The authors amplified TCR beta CDR3 regions from RNA transcripts. HTBI primers were used in a first-round RT-PCR, which preceded a second-round multiplex PCR. TCRdb reanalysed the multiplex PCR reads using MiXCR and keeps one entry per CDR3 protein. The repertoire holds roughly 500,000 distinct CDR3 sequences, with over 13% as singletons. CDR3 length: 18 amino acids. The ends were cut back, 6 bases at V and 7 bases at J, with 25 bases in the middle. The germline V gene has CDR1 MNHNS and CDR2 SASEGT.

The V and J genes are TRBV6-1 and TRBJ1-6; D not resolved. Sequenced sample: blood. This sequence originates from a woman aged 25-40 years with Graves' ophthalmopathy. The CDR3 sequence is CASRRGLQNEIKNSPLHF. The DNA of the CDR3 is TGTGCCAGCAGACGAGGGCTACAAAATGAAATTAAGAATTCACCCCTCCACTTT.